This TCR beta chain was observed in a study of Ad26.COV2.S vaccination and SARS-CoV-2 variants (dated by TCRdb to the early 2020s). For the study in its entirety: Sequencing of the TCRbeta repertoire served to evaluate the specificity and breadth of SARS-CoV-2-reactive T cell receptors following Ad26.COV2.S vaccination. A total of approximately 30 samples were included in the TCR-sequenced set, comprising roughly 20 Ad26.COV2.S vaccine recipients, 5 placebo recipients and 8 SARS-CoV-2 convalescent individuals. What the work shows at the level of the full study, not this receptor alone: Spike-specific TCR breadth was higher in Ad26.COV2.S recipients than in placebo recipients (P = 0.0014). Substantial breadth of spike-specific CD8+ and CD4+ T cell responses was reported after vaccination. Non-spike TCR breadth was comparable between vaccine and placebo recipients, consistent with the vaccine containing only spike. The authors noted that the TCR breadth and depth analyses may have underestimated total T cell responses.

The time point label corresponds to: individuals recovered from natural SARS-CoV-2 infection. The immunoSEQ Assay was used to sequence TCRbeta CDR3 regions. After extraction, genomic DNA underwent amplification by bias-controlled multiplex PCR, followed by high-throughput sequencing. Turning to the authors' computational methods: To quantify the absolute abundance of each unique TCRbeta CDR3 region, sequences were collapsed and filtered. T cell fraction was estimated by normalization of TCRbeta template counts to usable DNA, with usable DNA being measured through amplification of reference genes present in all nucleated cells. Repertoire TCRs were annotated as SARS-CoV-2-specific by exact matching of V gene, CDR3 amino acid sequence and J gene to a known reactive TCR set. The reference SARS-CoV-2 TCR set was derived from MIRA and filtered for enrichment in COVID-19-positive ImmuneCODE repertoires, a step that removed public or cross-reactive TCRs. Based on the MIRA antigens, annotated TCRs were further analysed at the level of specific ORF or position within ORF. Depth was the summed frequency of annotated unique rearrangements, while breadth was defined as annotated unique rearrangements over total unique productive rearrangements. Group comparisons of TCR breadth used two-sided Wilcoxon rank-sum tests. The clones in this table, taken by TCRdb from immuneACCESS, are in-frame only. Not every clone is retained; where verified, under half of the shortfall comes from an unresolved V gene, and the cause of the rest is unknown. The V and J calls and clone size come from that table; D and trimming were worked out from the DNA. This sample comprises some 350,000 clones, about 91% of them detected only once. The ten largest make up 3.5% to 4.5% of the sample.

Counted from cysteine to phenylalanine, this CDR3 has 13 amino acids. Only CDR3 DNA remains: 39 bases, in frame from the first base. Sequences MGHDK (CDR1) and SYGVNS (CDR2) are obtained from the germline V gene. Trimming takes 4 bases from V and 6 bases from J, and the germline ends sit 12 bases apart. This clone appeared a single time. Its antigen is unknown. No base-level quality is on record; no much larger clone is a single base apart. The rearranged segments are TRBV25-1 and TRBJ1-1, with TRBD1 as a weak D call on 5 bases. The sequence was collected from a human donor who had recovered from COVID-19. The material was peripheral blood, obtained after recovery from COVID-19. The bases are TGTGCCAGCAGTGGAGTCGGAGGGGCTGAAGCTTTCTTT. Its protein reads: CASSGVGGAEAFF.